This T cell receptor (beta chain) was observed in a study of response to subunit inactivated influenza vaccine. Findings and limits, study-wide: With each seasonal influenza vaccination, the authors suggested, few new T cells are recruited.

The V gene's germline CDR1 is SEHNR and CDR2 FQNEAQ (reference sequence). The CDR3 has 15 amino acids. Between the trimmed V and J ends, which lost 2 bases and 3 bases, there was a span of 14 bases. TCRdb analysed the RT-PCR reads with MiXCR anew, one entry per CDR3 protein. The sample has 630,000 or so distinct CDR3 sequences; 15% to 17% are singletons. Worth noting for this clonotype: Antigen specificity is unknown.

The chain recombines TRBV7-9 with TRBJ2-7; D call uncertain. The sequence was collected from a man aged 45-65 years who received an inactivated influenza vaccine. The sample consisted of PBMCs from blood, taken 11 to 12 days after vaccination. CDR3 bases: TGTGCCAGCAGCTTAAGTGTAGGTTGGGGCTACGAGCAGTACTTC. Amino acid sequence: CASSLSVGWGYEQYF.